This T cell receptor beta chain was retrieved from a study of Ad26.COV2.S vaccination and SARS-CoV-2 variants. Overall study findings and caveats: The authors reported substantial breadth in spike-specific CD8+ and CD4+ T cell responses after vaccination.

Produced via immunoSEQ multiplex PCR; TCRdb's table is partial and in-frame only. The sample holds around 170,000 clones, roughly 87% seen once. Germline V lookup: CDR1 LNHDA, CDR2 SQIVND (reference sequence). Between the trimmed V and J ends, which lost 3 bases and 0 bases, there was a span of 9 bases. The length of the CDR3 is 14 residues. Concerning this clone itself: What it binds is unknown.

The material sequenced was peripheral blood, taken after recovery from COVID-19. The genes are TRBV19 and TRBJ2-7; D remains ambiguous. The receptor's source is a human donor who had recovered from COVID-19. In DNA form, the CDR3 reads TGTGCCAGTAGTATTGATGACTTCTCCTACGAGCAGTACTTC. Translating gives CASSIDDFSYEQYF.